This T cell receptor (beta chain) was captured by sequencing in a study of cytomegalovirus exposure and HLA in healthy donors. Generated by immunoSEQ multiplex PCR, the TCRdb table keeps only in-frame clones and is missing some. Of nearly 200,000 clones in the sample, 84% are singletons; the top ten hold roughly 13%. Germline CDR1 reads SGHDT; CDR2 reads YYEEEE. The CDR3 covers 14 residues. Trimming took 3 bases from V and 5 from J, leaving 11 bases between them. The source is a woman in her thirties in good health and CMV-seropositive. J is TRBJ1-4 and V is TRBV5-6; perhaps TRBD1 as D (5 bases). The material sequenced was PBMCs. CDR3 DNA sequence: TGTGCCAGCAGCTCGGGACTGATAAATGAAAAACTGTTTTTT. Protein product: CASSSGLINEKLFF.